This T cell receptor beta chain was documented in a study of T-cell reconstitution after alpha-beta-depleted transplantation in children. Study-level points and caveats: Surviving recipient cells, namely T cells and thymic progenitors, were the source of high day-60 TCRbeta diversity in some patients.

Unique molecular identifiers were used to barcode this TCRbeta library. Via MiXCR, TCRdb re-called the PCR reads, giving one row per CDR3 protein. Of 550,000 to 800,000 distinct CDR3 sequences listed, over 10% are singletons. As for this clonotype: Antigen: not known. A read error may explain this, as a much larger clone is one base away.

The V gene's germline CDR1 is DFQATT and CDR2 SNEGSKA (reference sequence). The CDR3 consists of 15 residues. The chain couples TRBV20-1 to TRBJ1-4; D is perhaps TRBD1 (5 bases). The clonotype was recovered from a girl aged 2-10 years with congenital amegakaryocytic thrombocytopenia, due to receive a stem cell transplant. The sequenced sample was PBMCs, obtained before TCRalphabeta/CD19-depleted stem cell transplant. This chain's CDR3 is CSARDGDSYNEKLLF. CDR3 in DNA: TGCAGTGCTAGAGATGGAGACAGTTATAATGAAAAACTGCTTTTT.